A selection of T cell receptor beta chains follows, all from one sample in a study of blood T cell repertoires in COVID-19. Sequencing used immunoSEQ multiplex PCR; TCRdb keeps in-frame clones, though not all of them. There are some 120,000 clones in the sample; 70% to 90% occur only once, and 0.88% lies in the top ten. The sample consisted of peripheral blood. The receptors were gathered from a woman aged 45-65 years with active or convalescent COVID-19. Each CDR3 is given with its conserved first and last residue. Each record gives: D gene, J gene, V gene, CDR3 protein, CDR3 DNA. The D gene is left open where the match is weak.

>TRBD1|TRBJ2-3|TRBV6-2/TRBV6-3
CASSYGDREDGDTQYF
TGTGCCAGCAGTTACGGGGACAGGGAGGACGGGGATACGCAGTATTTT
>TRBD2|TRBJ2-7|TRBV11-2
CASSLGTSNSEQYF
TGTGCCAGCAGCTTAGGGACTAGTAACTCCGAGCAGTACTTC
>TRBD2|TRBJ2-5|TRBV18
CASSPVGTGGSRQTQYF
TGTGCCAGCTCACCAGTAGGGACTGGCGGGAGTCGACAGACCCAGTACTTC
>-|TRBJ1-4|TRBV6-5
CASRKDGNFNEKLFF
TGTGCCAGCAGGAAGGACGGGAACTTCAATGAAAAACTGTTTTTT
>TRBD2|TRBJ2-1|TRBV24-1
CATSGLAGSNEQFF
TGTGCCACCAGTGGGTTAGCGGGAAGCAATGAGCAGTTCTTC
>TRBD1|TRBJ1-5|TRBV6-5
CASRDRGVYQPQHF
TGTGCCAGCAGGGACAGGGGTGTCTATCAGCCCCAGCATTTT
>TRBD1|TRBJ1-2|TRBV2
CASNGQGATNYGYTF
TGTGCCAGCAATGGACAGGGGGCGACTAACTATGGCTACACCTTC
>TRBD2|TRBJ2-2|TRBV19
CASSWGLPPRELFF
TGTGCCAGTAGTTGGGGACTACCTCCCCGGGAGCTGTTTTTT
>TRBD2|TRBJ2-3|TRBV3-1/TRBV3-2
CASSPRTSGRADTQYF
TGTGCCAGCAGCCCCCGGACTAGCGGGAGGGCAGATACGCAGTATTTT
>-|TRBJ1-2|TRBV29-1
CSVEIEQTDGYTF
TGCAGCGTTGAGATCGAACAGACCGATGGCTACACCTTC
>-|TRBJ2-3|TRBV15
CATSIGGPGTDTQYF
TGTGCCACCAGTATCGGAGGGCCGGGGACAGATACGCAGTATTTT
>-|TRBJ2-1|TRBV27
CASSLLDRYNEQFF
TGTGCCAGCAGTTTACTTGACAGGTACAATGAGCAGTTCTTC
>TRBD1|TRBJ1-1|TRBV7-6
CASSPRTGNTEAFF
TGTGCCAGCAGCCCAAGGACAGGGAACACTGAAGCTTTCTTT